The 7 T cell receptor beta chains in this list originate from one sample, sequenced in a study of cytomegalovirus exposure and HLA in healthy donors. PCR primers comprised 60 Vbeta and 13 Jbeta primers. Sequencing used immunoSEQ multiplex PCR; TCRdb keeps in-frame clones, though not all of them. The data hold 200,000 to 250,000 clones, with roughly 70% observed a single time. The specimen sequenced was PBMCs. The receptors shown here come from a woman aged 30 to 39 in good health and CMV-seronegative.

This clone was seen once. CDR3: CASSPRTSGSASTGELFF. The CDR3 bases are TGTGCCAGCTCACCACGAACTAGCGGGAGTGCCTCTACCGGGGAGCTGTTTTTT. This sequence joins TRBV18 and TRBJ2-2; TRBD2 agrees at 11 bases. The CDR3 spans 18 residues. The V gene end was trimmed by 1 base and the J gene end by 5 bases; junction bases not matched to a gene: 9. Germline V gene sequence: CDR1 KGHSH, CDR2 LQKENI. The variable domain in full, with the rest retrieved from reference TRBV18 and TRBJ2-2, is NAGVMQNPRHLVRRRGQEARLRCSPMKGHSHVYWYRQLPEEGLKFMVYLQKENIIDESGMPKERFSAEFPKEGPSILRIQQVVRGDSAAYFCASSPRTSGSASTGELFFGEGSRLTVL.

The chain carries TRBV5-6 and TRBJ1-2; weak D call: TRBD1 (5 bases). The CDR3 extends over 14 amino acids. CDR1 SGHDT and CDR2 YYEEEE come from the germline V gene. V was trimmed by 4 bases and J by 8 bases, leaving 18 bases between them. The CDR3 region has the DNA TGTGCCAGCAGCCCGGGGGACTCGTATAAGGGCTACACCTTC. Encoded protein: CASSPGDSYKGYTF. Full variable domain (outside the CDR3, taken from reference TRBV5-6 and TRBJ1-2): DAGVTQSPTHLIKTRGQQVTLRCSPKSGHDTVSWYQQALGQGPQFIFQYYEEEERQRGNFPDRFSGHQFPNYSSELNVNALLLGDSALYLCASSPGDSYKGYTFGSGTRLTVV.

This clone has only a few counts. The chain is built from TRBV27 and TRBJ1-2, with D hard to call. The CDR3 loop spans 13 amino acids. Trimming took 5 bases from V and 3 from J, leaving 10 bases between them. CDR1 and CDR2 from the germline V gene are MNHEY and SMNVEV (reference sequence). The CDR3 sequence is CASSPKTDYGYTF. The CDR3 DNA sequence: TGTGCCAGCAGTCCCAAAACTGACTATGGCTACACCTTC.

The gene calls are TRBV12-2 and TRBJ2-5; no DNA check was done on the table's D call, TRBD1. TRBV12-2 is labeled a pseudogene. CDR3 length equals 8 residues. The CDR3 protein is CAGRPQYF. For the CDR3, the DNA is TGTGCAGGTCGCCCACAGTACTTC.

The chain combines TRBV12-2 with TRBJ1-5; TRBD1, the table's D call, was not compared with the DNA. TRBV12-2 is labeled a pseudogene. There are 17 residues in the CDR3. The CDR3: CASRLASAGSNHQPQHF. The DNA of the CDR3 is TGTGCAAGTCGCTTAGCATCGGCAGGGTCTAACCATCAGCCCCAGCATTTT.

CDR3 in amino acids: CASRPQGVGYGYTF. CDR3 nucleotide sequence: TGTGCCAGCAGACCACAGGGGGTCGGCTATGGCTACACCTTC. The chain uses TRBV6-5 and TRBJ1-2; 8 bases are a match to TRBD1. J was trimmed by 4 bases and V by 6 bases; bases with no gene match: 7. The CDR3 runs to 14 residues. Germline V lookup: CDR1 MNHEY, CDR2 SVGAGI.

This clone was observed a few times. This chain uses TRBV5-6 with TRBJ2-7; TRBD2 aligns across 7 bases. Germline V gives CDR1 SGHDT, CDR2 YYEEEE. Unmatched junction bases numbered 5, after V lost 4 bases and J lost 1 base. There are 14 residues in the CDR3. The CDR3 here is CASSMDGGSYEQYF. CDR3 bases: TGTGCCAGCAGCATGGACGGGGGGTCCTACGAGCAGTACTTC.